The 21 T cell receptor beta chains reported below all come from one sample, sequenced in a study of shared clonotypes between healthy human individuals. Sequencing used immunoSEQ multiplex PCR; TCRdb keeps in-frame clones, though not all of them. The sample has roughly 720,000 clones, less than 95% seen once. Sequenced sample: memory CD8+ T cells from PBMCs. Subset indicated: CD45RO+ cells pooled with CCR7-negative TemRA cells. The receptors originated from a man between 18 and 35 years old in good health. Some clones in this sample may be carry-over from other donors' samples.

This chain connects TRBV7-3 to TRBJ1-2; D uncertain. Germline V gene sequence: CDR1 SGHTA, CDR2 FQGTGA. Trimming pared 4 bases from V and 4 bases from J, leaving 13 bases between. There are 14 residues in the CDR3. The CDR3 protein is CASSSMGISYGYTF. CDR3 in DNA: TGTGCCAGCAGCTCAATGGGGATCTCCTATGGCTACACCTTC.

The J gene is TRBJ1-1, the V gene TRBV7-2; D might be TRBD1 (6 bases). V lost 6 bases to trimming and J lost 7 bases, with 18 bases between them. From germline, CDR1 is SGHTA and CDR2 FQGNSA. This CDR3 spans 14 amino acids. DNA of the CDR3: TGTGCCAGCAGTAACCACCTACAGGGAAATGAAGCTTTCTTT. Residues: CASSNHLQGNEAFF.

Comments on this clone: Different DNA sequences within this sample yield the same CDR3. The gene calls are TRBV7-9 and TRBJ2-1; D might be TRBD1 (6 bases). CDR1 and CDR2 from the germline V gene are SEHNR and FQNEAQ (reference sequence). Trimming cost V 5 bases and J 10 bases, with 9 bases left between them. The CDR3 totals 11 residues. The CDR3 reads CASSQGWEQFF. CDR3 DNA sequence: TGTGCCAGCAGCCAGGGGTGGGAGCAGTTCTTC. Full variable domain (rest looked up from reference TRBV7-9 and TRBJ2-1): DTGVSQNPRHKITKRGQNVTFRCDPISEHNRLYWYRQTLGQGPEFLTYFQNEAQLEKSRLLSDRFSAERPKGSFSTLEIQRTEQGDSAMYLCASSQGWEQFFGPGTRLTVL.

A remark on this clone: The same CDR3 can be traced to other DNA sequences in this sample. This sequence joins TRBV6-6 and TRBJ1-1, with 8 nucleotides matching TRBD1. V shed 2 bases, J shed 1 base, and the junction held 3 bases outside the gene matches. CDR3 length equals 15 residues. Germline V gene sequence: CDR1 MNHNY, CDR2 SVGAGI (reference sequence). The CDR3: CASSYPGQGNTEAFF. The CDR3 nucleotides are TGTGCCAGCAGTTACCCCGGACAGGGGAACACTGAAGCTTTCTTT.

J is TRBJ2-5 and V is TRBV7-9; D perhaps matches TRBD2 (6 bases). Germline V gene data show CDR1 as SEHNR and CDR2 as FQNEAQ (reference sequence). The germline V and J ends were trimmed by 7 bases and 3 bases, with 15 bases remaining between them. The CDR3 is 14 amino acids. In nucleotides, the CDR3 is TGTGCCAGCAAACCATCTCCGGGGGAAGAGACCCAGTACTTC. Encoded protein: CASKPSPGEETQYF.

This rearrangement joins TRBV11-2 to TRBJ2-5; 12 nucleotides agree with TRBD2. Germline CDR1 and CDR2: SGHAT and FQNNGV. The CDR3 has 14 residues. V shed 7 bases, J shed 4 bases, and the junction held 4 bases outside the gene matches. The DNA of the CDR3 is TGTGCCAGCAACCTAGCGGGAGGGCTAGAGACCCAGTACTTC. This gives the protein CASNLAGGLETQYF.

The V and J genes are TRBV14 and TRBJ1-1, with no clear D. The CDR3 totals 14 residues. Trimming removed 6 bases from V and 4 bases from J, with 15 bases in between. The V gene's germline CDR1 is SGHDN and CDR2 FVKESK. This chain's CDR3 is CASSHSRSFTEAFF. The DNA for the CDR3 is TGTGCCAGCAGTCACTCTCGCAGCTTCACTGAAGCTTTCTTT.

In DNA, the CDR3 is TGTGCCAGCAGTGAAGGAGGCACTGAAGCTTTCTTT. Its translation: CASSEGGTEAFF. The chain combines TRBV27 with TRBJ1-1; D not resolved. Germline CDR1 reads MNHEY; CDR2 reads SMNVEV (reference sequence). V was shortened by 5 bases and J by 4 bases, with 8 bases between the two germline ends. The CDR3 extends over 12 amino acids.

This clone was detected once. This rearrangement joins TRBV5-1 to TRBJ1-2; D is unclear. The length of the CDR3 is 15 residues. The V gene's germline CDR1 is SGHRS and CDR2 YFSETQ. V lost 4 bases to trimming and J lost 4 bases, with 17 bases between them. CDR3 protein: CASSNPGEGGYGYTF. For the CDR3, the DNA is TGCGCCAGCAGCAACCCTGGGGAGGGCGGCTATGGCTACACCTTC.

The genes are TRBV28 and TRBJ2-3, with D uncertain. Per the germline V gene, CDR1 is MDHEN and CDR2 is SYDVKM. Trimming shortened V by 5 bases and J by 3 bases, and 15 bases separated the two germline ends. The CDR3 covers 15 residues. CDR3 in amino acids: CASSGGPAGTDTQYF. DNA of the CDR3: TGTGCCAGCAGTGGTGGGCCCGCCGGTACAGATACGCAGTATTTT. Drawing the rest from reference TRBV28 and TRBJ2-3, the complete variable domain is DVKVTQSSRYLVKRTGEKVFLECVQDMDHENMFWYRQDPGLGLRLIYFSYDVKMKEKGDIPEGYSVSREKKERFSLILESASTNQTSMYLCASSGGPAGTDTQYFGPGTRLTVL.

The chain carries TRBV10-3 and TRBJ2-1; 7 positions agree with TRBD1. Germline CDR1 reads ENHRY; CDR2 reads SYGVKD. The CDR3 loop spans 12 amino acids. Losses at the gene ends were 6 bases for V and 7 bases for J; bases not matched to a gene: 3. CDR3 sequence reads: CAIRTGSNEQFF. CDR3 in DNA: TGTGCCATCAGGACAGGGTCGAATGAGCAGTTCTTC.

This clone appeared once. The chain has TRBV28 and TRBJ2-7; 7 bases map to TRBD1. The junction had 2 bases not matched to a gene; V was cut back by 2 bases and J by 4 bases. CDR1 and CDR2 (germline): MDHEN, SYDVKM. This CDR3 is 13 amino acids long. The chain's CDR3 is CASSLAQGYEQYF. In nucleotides, the CDR3 is TGTGCCAGCAGTTTAGCACAGGGGTACGAGCAGTACTTC. The full variable domain, with the rest looked up from reference TRBV28 and TRBJ2-7, is DVKVTQSSRYLVKRTGEKVFLECVQDMDHENMFWYRQDPGLGLRLIYFSYDVKMKEKGDIPEGYSVSREKKERFSLILESASTNQTSMYLCASSLAQGYEQYFGPGTRLTVT.

This chain joins TRBV13 and TRBJ1-3; TRBD1 aligns across 7 bases. The CDR3 contains 13 residues. V shed 7 bases and J 8 bases; nucleotides not matched to a gene: 8. Germline-derived CDR1 and CDR2 are PRHDT and FYEKMQ (reference sequence). The CDR3 reads CASNRGSEDTIYF. The DNA of the CDR3 is TGTGCCAGCAACAGGGGAAGTGAGGACACCATATATTTT.

This clone was detected only a few times. The chain uses TRBV2 and TRBJ2-7; TRBD2 agrees at 10 bases. CDR3 length: 17 residues. Per germline, CDR1 SNHLY and CDR2 FYNNEI. J was trimmed by 7 bases and V by 5 bases; bases with no gene match: 17. CDR3 nucleotides: TGTGCCAGCAGTACGGCTAGCGGGAGCCCGACGTTCGGGGAGCAGTACTTC. Encoded protein: CASSTASGSPTFGEQYF.

The rearrangement uses TRBV7-9 and TRBJ1-3; D gene uncertain. CDR3 length: 16 residues. V lost 5 bases, J lost 3 bases, and 17 bases lay in between. The germline V gene has CDR1 SEHNR and CDR2 FQNEAQ (reference sequence). CDR3 loop: CASSPPGLGNGNTIYF. CDR3 DNA sequence: TGTGCCAGCAGCCCCCCGGGGTTAGGGAATGGAAACACCATATATTTT.

V gene TRBV19 combines with J gene TRBJ2-2, with a weak D call TRBD1 (6 bases). Germline CDR1 LNHDA, CDR2 SQIVND (reference sequence). With 7 bases removed from V and 5 bases from J, the gap between germline ends came to 17 bases. The CDR3 covers 15 residues. The DNA of the CDR3 is TGTGCCAGTACTCGTGCAGGGGAGAGAACCGGGGAGCTGTTTTTT. It encodes CASTRAGERTGELFF.

The CDR3 sequence: CASSEYSLNEQFF. CDR3 DNA: TGTGCCAGCAGTGAATACAGCCTCAATGAGCAGTTCTTC. The V and J genes are TRBV25-1 and TRBJ2-1; D is ambiguous. Germline-derived CDR1 and CDR2 are MGHDK and SYGVNS. V was clipped by 0 bases and J by 6 bases, with 6 bases between them. This CDR3 is 13 amino acids long.

The chain recombines TRBV28 with TRBJ2-7, with 9 bases matching TRBD1. V lost 6 bases, J lost 3 bases, and 9 bases stayed unmatched. Germline-derived CDR1 and CDR2 are MDHEN and SYDVKM. The length of the CDR3 is 15 residues. Here the CDR3 DNA reads TGTGCCAGCAGAGGAACAGGGGGCGGTCGCTACGAGCAGTACTTC. As protein: CASRGTGGGRYEQYF.

The chain uses TRBV27 and TRBJ2-1; D is ambiguous. Germline V CDR1 and CDR2: MNHEY, SMNVEV (reference sequence). Between the trimmed V and J ends, which lost 5 bases and 1 base, there was a span of 9 bases. CDR3 size: 14 residues. The CDR3 DNA is TGTGCCAGCAGTCCCTATACGTCCTACAATGAGCAGTTCTTC. Protein sequence: CASSPYTSYNEQFF.

The rearrangement uses TRBV4-1 and TRBJ2-1; D is unclear. In germline, CDR1 is MGHRA, CDR2 YSYEKL. The CDR3 spans 17 residues. V lost 4 bases to trimming and J lost 1 base, with 17 bases between them. The CDR3 region has the DNA TGCGCCAGCAGCCCCCATGTTGAACGAGGTTCCTACAATGAGCAGTTCTTC. Translating it yields CASSPHVERGSYNEQFF.

The rearrangement uses TRBV2 and TRBJ1-3; maybe TRBD1 (6 bases). The CDR3 is 17 residues long. V was shortened by 1 base and J by 0 bases, with 13 bases between the two germline ends. Germline CDR1 is SNHLY and CDR2 is FYNNEI. The CDR3 here is CASSEGTEGSSGNTIYF. The CDR3 bases are TGTGCCAGCAGTGAAGGGACAGAGGGAAGCTCTGGAAACACCATATATTTT. The full variable domain, with the rest looked up from reference TRBV2 and TRBJ1-3, is EPEVTQTPSHQVTQMGQEVILRCVPISNHLYFYWYRQILGQKVEFLVSFYNNEISEKSEIFDDQFSVERPDGSNFTLKIRSTKLEDSAMYFCASSEGTEGSSGNTIYFGEGSWLTVV.